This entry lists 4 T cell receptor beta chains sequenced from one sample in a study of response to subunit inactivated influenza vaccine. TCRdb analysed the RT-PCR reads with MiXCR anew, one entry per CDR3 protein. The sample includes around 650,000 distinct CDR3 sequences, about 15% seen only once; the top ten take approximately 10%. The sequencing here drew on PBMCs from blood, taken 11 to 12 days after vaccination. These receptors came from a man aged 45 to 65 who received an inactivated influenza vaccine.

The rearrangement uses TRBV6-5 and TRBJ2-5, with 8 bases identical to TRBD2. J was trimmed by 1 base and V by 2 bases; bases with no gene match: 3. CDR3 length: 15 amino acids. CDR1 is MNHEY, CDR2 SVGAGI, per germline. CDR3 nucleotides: TGTGCCAGCAGTTACAAGCGGGGGCCCCAAGAGACCCAGTACTTC. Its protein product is CASSYKRGPQETQYF.

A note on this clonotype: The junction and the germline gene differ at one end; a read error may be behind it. The CDR3, as DNA: TGTGCCGGCAGCTGGATAACAGGGGCAGATACGCAGTATTTT. Its protein is CAGSWITGADTQYF. The chain recombines TRBV7-2 with TRBJ2-3, with TRBD1 matching over 7 bases. The CDR3 runs 14 residues. Germline loops: CDR1 SGHTA, CDR2 FQGNSA.

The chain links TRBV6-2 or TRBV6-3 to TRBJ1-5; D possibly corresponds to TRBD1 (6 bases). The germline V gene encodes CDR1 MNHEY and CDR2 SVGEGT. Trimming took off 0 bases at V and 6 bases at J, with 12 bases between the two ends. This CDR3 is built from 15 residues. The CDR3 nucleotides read TGTGCCAGCAGTTACTCAGGGGGGACGGGTCAGCCCCAGCATTTT. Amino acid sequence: CASSYSGGTGQPQHF.

The CDR3, as DNA: TGTGCCAGCAGCCAAGATAGTCAGACTGAAGCTTTCTTT. Its protein product is CASSQDSQTEAFF. This rearrangement joins TRBV4-2 to TRBJ1-1; D gene ambiguous. Per germline, CDR1 LGHNA and CDR2 YNFKEQ. Trimming left V 0 bases short and J 5 bases short, with 7 bases between. The CDR3 is 13 residues long.